A selection of T cell receptor beta chains follows, all from one sample in a study of blood T cell repertoires in COVID-19. The data were produced by immunoSEQ multiplex PCR, yet TCRdb's version contains in-frame clones alone and is incomplete. The data hold 200,000 to 250,000 clones, with approximately 86% observed a single time. Sequences were obtained from peripheral blood. The receptors derive from a woman aged 50 to 60 with COVID-19, enrolled during active disease. CDR3s include the opening cysteine and the closing phenylalanine or tryptophan. The order of the fields is J gene, D gene, V gene, clone size, CDR3 protein, CDR3 DNA. A D gene is named only where the DNA matches it firmly. The listing skips clone size in some rows; elsewhere it reads once, few, many or a size class.

J: TRBJ1-5
D: NA
V: TRBV18
size: NA
CDR3: CASSPRSEKPQHF
DNA: TGTGCCAGCTCACCGAGATCCGAGAAGCCCCAGCATTTT

J: TRBJ2-1
D: NA
V: TRBV13
size: NA
CDR3: CASGLAGMAEQFF
DNA: TGTGCCAGCGGGTTGGCGGGGATGGCTGAGCAGTTCTTC

J: TRBJ2-3
D: TRBD2
V: TRBV7-2
size: NA
CDR3: CASSSGGPSGGSTQYF
DNA: TGTGCCAGCAGCTCAGGGGGACCTAGCGGGGGGAGTACGCAGTATTTT

J: TRBJ2-1
D: NA
V: TRBV4-2
size: NA
CDR3: CASSQETVRSYNEQFF
DNA: TGTGCCAGCAGCCAAGAAACCGTCCGGTCCTACAATGAGCAGTTCTTC

J: TRBJ1-1
D: NA
V: TRBV2
size: NA
CDR3: CASSRIRQTEAFF
DNA: TGTGCCAGCAGTCGGATCAGACAAACTGAAGCTTTCTTT

J: TRBJ2-7
D: NA
V: TRBV19
size: NA
CDR3: CASSVTGISYEQYF
DNA: TGTGCCAGTAGTGTAACAGGGATCTCCTACGAGCAGTACTTC

J: TRBJ1-2
D: NA
V: TRBV10-3
size: NA
CDR3: CAISDRDGYTF
DNA: TGTGCCATCAGTGACAGGGATGGCTACACCTTC

J: TRBJ1-4
D: TRBD1
V: TRBV9
size: NA
CDR3: CASSGTGGLGEKLFF
DNA: TGTGCCAGCAGCGGGACAGGGGGTCTGGGTGAAAAACTGTTTTTT

J: TRBJ2-2
D: TRBD1
V: TRBV19
size: NA
CDR3: CASNRGVYTGELFF
DNA: TGTGCCAGCAACAGGGGGGTTTACACCGGGGAGCTGTTTTTT

J: TRBJ1-1
D: NA
V: TRBV15
size: once
CDR3: CATSRDQATGYTFF
DNA: TGTGCCACCAGCAGAGATCAGGCCACCGGCTACACTTTCTTT

J: TRBJ2-5
D: NA
V: TRBV15
size: NA
CDR3: CATNSGGSQETQYF
DNA: TGTGCCACCAATTCAGGCGGGTCTCAAGAGACCCAGTACTTC

J: TRBJ1-2
D: TRBD1
V: TRBV24-1
size: NA
CDR3: CATSDPRQGALGYTF
DNA: TGTGCCACCAGTGACCCTCGACAGGGGGCGCTAGGCTACACCTTC

J: TRBJ2-5
D: TRBD1
V: TRBV19
size: NA
CDR3: CASMGTGGRGTQYF
DNA: TGTGCCAGTATGGGGACAGGGGGTCGCGGGACCCAGTACTTC

J: TRBJ2-1
D: TRBD2
V: TRBV5-5
size: NA
CDR3: CASSPQPGGGAWNEQFF
DNA: TGTGCCAGCAGCCCCCAACCTGGCGGGGGGGCATGGAATGAGCAGTTCTTC

J: TRBJ1-5
D: TRBD1
V: TRBV30
size: NA
CDR3: CAWSVRQGNQPQHF
DNA: TGTGCCTGGAGTGTCAGACAGGGGAATCAGCCCCAGCATTTT

J: TRBJ1-6
D: TRBD1
V: TRBV3-1/TRBV3-2
size: NA
CDR3: CASSPLTGKTINSPLHF
DNA: TGTGCCAGCAGCCCTTTGACAGGGAAAACAATAAATTCACCCCTCCACTTT

J: TRBJ2-1
D: NA
V: TRBV11-3
size: NA
CDR3: CASSSSREQFF
DNA: TGTGCCAGCAGCTCGTCGAGGGAGCAGTTCTTC

J: TRBJ2-7
D: TRBD1
V: TRBV7-8
size: once
CDR3: CASSKAGGPYEQYF
DNA: TGTGCCAGCAGCAAGGCAGGGGGTCCCTACGAGCAGTACTTC

J: TRBJ1-1
D: TRBD1
V: TRBV10-3
size: NA
CDR3: CAISETGELGEAFF
DNA: TGTGCCATCAGTGAGACAGGGGAGTTGGGCGAAGCTTTCTTT

J: TRBJ2-1
D: TRBD2
V: TRBV20-1
size: NA
CDR3: CSLSGREQFF
DNA: TGCAGTCTTAGCGGGAGGGAGCAGTTCTTC

J: TRBJ2-5
D: TRBD1
V: TRBV5-5
size: NA
CDR3: CASSLAPATGGQETQYF
DNA: TGTGCCAGCAGCTTGGCACCCGCAACAGGGGGACAAGAGACCCAGTACTTC

J: TRBJ2-3
D: TRBD2
V: TRBV10-1
size: many
CDR3: CASSESGVAGGTQYF
DNA: TGCGCCAGCAGTGAGTCGGGCGTAGCGGGTGGGACGCAGTATTTT

J: TRBJ2-2
D: NA
V: TRBV5-1
size: NA
CDR3: CASSLGPGSGELFF
DNA: TGCGCCAGCAGCTTGGGACCGGGGTCCGGGGAGCTGTTTTTT

J: TRBJ2-7
D: TRBD1
V: TRBV5-6
size: NA
CDR3: CASSWPGQGPYEQYF
DNA: TGTGCCAGCAGCTGGCCGGGACAGGGCCCCTACGAGCAGTACTTC

J: TRBJ2-5
D: NA
V: TRBV18
size: NA
CDR3: CASSPRSQTENQYF
DNA: TGTGCCAGCTCACCACGGAGTCAGACGGAGAACCAGTACTTC

J: TRBJ2-2
D: TRBD1
V: TRBV2
size: few
CDR3: CASSDRGKAGELFF
DNA: TGTGCCAGCAGTGACAGGGGGAAGGCCGGGGAGCTGTTTTTT

J: TRBJ2-1
D: TRBD1
V: TRBV2
size: NA
CDR3: CASRGGTGVWEQFF
DNA: TGTGCCAGCAGGGGAGGGACAGGGGTATGGGAGCAGTTCTTC

J: TRBJ2-3
D: NA
V: TRBV7-8
size: NA
CDR3: CASRFYGRTAGGDTQYF
DNA: TGTGCCAGCAGGTTCTACGGTAGGACAGCAGGCGGAGATACGCAGTATTTT

J: TRBJ2-3
D: NA
V: TRBV27
size: once
CDR3: CASSPKSDTQYF
DNA: TGTGCCAGCAGTCCCAAATCAGATACGCAGTATTTT

J: TRBJ1-6
D: NA
V: TRBV10-3
size: NA
CDR3: CAIRREIDSPLHF
DNA: TGTGCCATCAGACGGGAGATTGATTCACCCCTCCACTTT

J: TRBJ1-2
D: TRBD1
V: TRBV5-1
size: NA
CDR3: CASSSGQGGYGYTF
DNA: TGCGCCAGCAGTTCCGGACAGGGTGGCTATGGCTACACCTTC

J: TRBJ2-3
D: NA
V: TRBV5-1
size: NA
CDR3: CASSLKAGASTDTQYF
DNA: TGCGCCAGCAGCTTGAAAGCAGGGGCTAGCACAGATACGCAGTATTTT

J: TRBJ2-7
D: NA
V: TRBV5-1
size: NA
CDR3: CASSLQAHSYEQYF
DNA: TGCGCCAGCAGCTTACAGGCCCACTCCTACGAGCAGTACTTC

J: TRBJ2-3
D: TRBD2
V: TRBV19
size: NA
CDR3: CASISMGGTTDTQYF
DNA: TGTGCCAGTATCTCCATGGGGGGGACCACAGATACGCAGTATTTT

J: TRBJ1-1
D: TRBD1
V: TRBV19
size: NA
CDR3: CASTPPQGMRTEAFF
DNA: TGTGCCAGTACCCCGCCACAGGGGATGAGGACTGAAGCTTTCTTT

J: TRBJ2-7
D: TRBD1
V: TRBV5-1
size: NA
CDR3: CASSPTVQGAGEQYF
DNA: TGCGCCAGCAGCCCCACCGTCCAGGGGGCAGGCGAGCAGTACTTC

J: TRBJ2-6
D: NA
V: TRBV28
size: NA
CDR3: CASTPTGPTGANVLTF
DNA: TGTGCCAGCACCCCGACAGGTCCAACTGGGGCCAACGTCCTGACTTTC

J: TRBJ1-2
D: NA
V: TRBV11-2
size: few
CDR3: CASSPQGANYGYTF
DNA: TGTGCCAGCAGCCCGCAAGGGGCTAACTATGGCTACACCTTC

J: TRBJ1-6
D: TRBD1
V: TRBV27
size: NA
CDR3: CASSPRQGAIPTSSYNSPLHF
DNA: TGTGCCAGCAGTCCCAGACAGGGGGCCATTCCCACAAGCTCCTATAATTCACCCCTCCACTTT

J: TRBJ1-1
D: NA
V: TRBV15
size: few
CDR3: CATSRDGGTEAFF
DNA: TGTGCCACCAGCAGAGATGGGGGGACTGAAGCTTTCTTT

J: TRBJ2-3
D: NA
V: TRBV7-9
size: once
CDR3: CASSLVAGVPVDTQYF
DNA: TGTGCCAGCAGCTTAGTAGCAGGGGTCCCAGTAGATACGCAGTATTTT

J: TRBJ2-1
D: NA
V: TRBV19
size: NA
CDR3: CASSTLVGQGNEQFF
DNA: TGTGCCAGTAGTACGTTGGTCGGTCAGGGGAATGAGCAGTTCTTC

J: TRBJ2-2
D: TRBD1
V: TRBV5-5
size: NA
CDR3: CASSTLTGVIAGELFF
DNA: TGTGCCAGCAGCACCCTGACAGGGGTAATCGCCGGGGAGCTGTTTTTT

J: TRBJ1-2
D: NA
V: TRBV24-1
size: NA
CDR3: CATSDGTPAGYTF
DNA: TGTGCCACCAGTGATGGGACACCGGCAGGCTACACCTTC

J: TRBJ1-2
D: NA
V: TRBV6-2/TRBV6-3
size: NA
CDR3: CASSDDRANYGYTF
DNA: TGTGCCAGCAGTGACGACAGAGCTAACTATGGCTACACCTTC

J: TRBJ1-5
D: TRBD1
V: TRBV6-5
size: NA
CDR3: CASSSADRDNQPQHF
DNA: TGTGCCAGCAGTTCTGCGGACAGGGACAATCAGCCCCAGCATTTT

J: TRBJ2-7
D: NA
V: TRBV6-5
size: NA
CDR3: CASSYSRAGEQYF
DNA: TGTGCCAGCAGTTACTCGAGGGCTGGCGAGCAGTACTTC

J: TRBJ1-1
D: NA
V: TRBV11-2
size: once
CDR3: CASSLEGRSDEAFF
DNA: TGTGCCAGCAGCTTAGAGGGGCGCAGTGATGAAGCTTTCTTT

J: TRBJ1-2
D: TRBD1
V: TRBV5-8
size: NA
CDR3: CASSSRQGLTNYGYTF
DNA: TGTGCCAGCAGCTCTCGACAGGGACTTACTAACTATGGCTACACCTTC

J: TRBJ2-7
D: NA
V: TRBV27
size: NA
CDR3: CASSQQGYEQYF
DNA: TGTGCCAGCAGTCAACAGGGTTACGAGCAGTACTTC

J: TRBJ1-5
D: NA
V: TRBV7-9
size: NA
CDR3: CASSSPGQPQHF
DNA: TGTGCCAGCAGCTCCCCGGGACAGCCCCAGCATTTT

J: TRBJ2-1
D: TRBD1
V: TRBV6-5
size: once
CDR3: CASTSGQASYNEQFF
DNA: TGTGCCAGCACCTCAGGACAGGCTTCCTACAATGAGCAGTTCTTC

J: TRBJ1-4
D: NA
V: TRBV28
size: few
CDR3: CASSPTHGGHEKLFF
DNA: TGTGCCAGCAGCCCCACTCACGGGGGTCATGAAAAACTGTTTTTT